This entry concerns a single T cell receptor beta chain. The target antigen is unknown. The CDR3 is 13 amino acids. J gave up 7 bases and V 7 bases, and 10 bases lay outside the gene matches. CDR1 GTSNPN and CDR2 SVGIG come from the germline V gene (reference sequence). The assay was immunoSEQ multiplex PCR, and TCRdb's table has in-frame clones only and misses some. The sample shows more than 70,000 clones, 70% to 85% of them seen only once. This specimen belongs to a study of OX40 agonist ivuxolimab in advanced cancers. Whole-study findings and limits: The authors also found low normalized T-cell clonal expansion in some nonresponders.

The chain carries TRBV30 and TRBJ1-2; 9 bases align to TRBD1. Material: CD4+ or CD8+ T cells sorted from blood, obtained in a trial of the OX40 agonist ivuxolimab. The TCR sequence derives from an adult with an advanced solid tumor such as melanoma, head and neck, liver or kidney cancer. CDR3 sequence reads: CASQGQGRSGYTF. In DNA form, the CDR3 reads TGTGCCTCCCAGGGACAGGGAAGAAGTGGCTACACCTTC.